This T cell receptor beta chain stems from a study of Ad26.COV2.S vaccination and SARS-CoV-2 variants. Whole-study context: Donor was in the COV1001 Ad26.COV2.S trial arm. Donor got 5x10^10 or 1x10^11 viral particles of Ad26.COV2.S.

The protocol was immunoSEQ multiplex PCR, while the TCRdb copy is restricted to in-frame clones and leaves out a portion. Of 350,000 to 450,000 clones in the sample, more than 75% were seen once. This sample's treatment: 19 received Ad26.COV2.S at low or high dose, single or two shots; roughly 5 received placebo; per-sample allocation not given. The investigators took samples on day 63 after the first vaccine or placebo injection. This CDR3 is 12 amino acids long. Germline V gives CDR1 MNHEY, CDR2 SMNVEV (reference sequence). Trimming stripped 3 bases from V and 7 bases from J, with 6 bases between. The sample here was peripheral blood, taken in a trial of Ad26.COV2.S vaccine versus placebo. This chain uses TRBV27 with TRBJ1-4; D is unresolved. The TCR was taken from a person aged 18 to 65 who received the Ad26.COV2.S COVID-19 vaccine or a placebo. The CDR3: CASSFGGEKLFF. CDR3 in DNA: TGTGCCAGCAGTTTCGGCGGTGAAAAACTGTTTTTT.